This entry describes one T cell receptor beta chain. The antigen is not known. Amplification used 60 Vbeta primers and 13 Jbeta primers. Profiling relied on immunoSEQ multiplex PCR, and the TCRdb table lists in-frame clones only, not all of them. The sample lists about 110,000 clones; 71% were seen once. The data derive from a study of cytomegalovirus exposure and HLA in healthy donors. Whole-study context: An analysis done earlier identified fewer than 140 million unique TCR beta sequences from 150 million to 200 million T cells.

From germline, CDR1 is PRHDT and CDR2 FYEKMQ (reference sequence). This CDR3 is built from 14 residues. Trimming removed 5 bases at V and 0 bases at J, with 11 bases between. General study points: The dataset shows that most TCR sequences were rare, while some public TCRs occurred in many donors. Further analysis, carried out later, found HLA-associated TCR beta chains more clonally expanded than equally common other chains. In vitro checks showed that a few CMV-associated chains really do target CMV antigens.

Material for sequencing was PBMCs. The clonotype originates from a female donor in good health and CMV-seronegative. The chain links TRBV13 to TRBJ2-7; D possibly corresponds to TRBD2 (6 bases). CDR3 in amino acids: CASSISGASYEQYF. CDR3 bases: TGTGCCAGCAGCATTAGCGGTGCCTCCTACGAGCAGTACTTC.